This TCR beta chain stems from a study of human T cells and chemical hapten exposure (dated by TCRdb to about 2021). Study-level background: Libraries were pooled for sequencing, and per-sample TCR yields varied mainly because of small differences in library volumes within the pool. The study tracked peripheral blood TCR repertoire changes in vivo during primary and secondary sensitization to the hapten diphenylcyclopropenone (DPC) in alopecia patients. For every blood RNA sample, sequencing covered both the TCR alpha and TCR beta chains.

The junction shows trimming of 7 bases on V and 5 bases on J, and the gene matches do not reach 9 bases of it. According to the germline V gene, CDR1 reads SNHLY and CDR2 reads FYNNEI. The CDR3 holds 15 amino acids from the cysteine to the phenylalanine. Solely the CDR3 DNA is kept, with 45 bases framed from the first base. Overall study results and their limits: DPC sensitization did not change the number of TCRs with a frequency above 1 in 1000, and there was no evidence of changes in global repertoire structure. Repeated subsampling changed both the strength of the expansion versus patch-test correlation and the threshold at which the correlation became significant.

The library was prepared using RACE. Sequencing instrument: NextSeq 500. During library preparation, unique molecular identifiers were attached to individual cDNA molecules so that TCRs could be counted quantitatively and reproducibly. Concerning the study's data processing: The median number of TCRs per sample was approximately 98,000, ranging from about 20,000 to 750,000. The Decombinator software suite was used to annotate V, J and CDR3 in the TCR reads. To make PS versus PT1 abundance plots, every sample was subsampled to the same number of TCRs (28,000). Expanded TCRs were defined as absent before sensitization and observed at least eight times at the 2-week time point. Using fastp trimming at Q25 and MiXCR clonotype assembly, TCRdb reanalyzed the public sequencing data and kept in-frame beta chains. One record per CDR3 amino acid sequence lists the most common genes and DNA. The V and J calls reflect TCRdb's pipeline rather than the authors' work. The sample yields tens of thousands of distinct CDR3 sequences; approximately 7.4% were counted once. The ten largest make up approximately 9.8% of the sample.

In light of the paper, this sample's time point label describes: healthy volunteer bleed at 2 weeks. Total RNA was extracted from unfractionated whole blood that had been collected in Tempus Blood RNA tubes. As TCR sequencing controls, five healthy volunteers were used, with blood taken at day 0, 2 weeks and 6 weeks. Of note for this clonotype: Its recognized antigen is unknown. Per-base quality was not reported, and no clone a single base away is much larger than it.

The chain uses TRBV2 and TRBJ2-1; 9 central bases correspond to TRBD2. The sequenced sample was whole blood. This clonotype was obtained from a human donor in good health. Some clones in this sample may be carry-over from other donors' samples. This receptor has the CDR3 CASKKRSGGDNEQFF. The DNA sequence follows: TGTGCCAGCAAGAAGCGTAGCGGGGGCGACAATGAGCAGTTCTTC.